One and the same sample provided the 24 T cell receptor beta chains below, sequenced in a study of T-cell reconstitution after alpha-beta-depleted transplantation in children. It was with unique molecular identifiers that the TCRbeta library was prepared. TCRdb reprocessed the PCR reads with MiXCR, giving one entry per CDR3 protein. The table lists fewer than 700,000 distinct CDR3 sequences, 13% of them singletons, with around 2.2% in the top ten. The material sequenced was PBMCs, mostly from graft donor cells, taken 360 days after TCRalphabeta/CD19-depleted stem cell transplant. All receptors derive from a male patient between 10 and 17 years old who had a stem cell transplant for acute myeloid leukemia, so the T cells may come from the graft donor.

This clonotype was seen a handful of times. The V and J genes are TRBV30 and TRBJ2-7, with 9 bases matching TRBD1. Germline V gives CDR1 GTSNPN, CDR2 SVGIG (reference sequence). This CDR3 spans 15 amino acids. The J segment lost 3 bases and the V segment lost 0 bases, leaving 6 bases of the junction unmatched. CDR3 protein: CAWSVRGTGIYEQYF. DNA of the CDR3: TGTGCCTGGAGTGTACGGGGGACAGGGATCTACGAGCAGTACTTC.

This clonotype was seen a few times. The V and J genes are TRBV24-1 and TRBJ2-5; D possibly corresponds to TRBD1 (6 bases). The CDR3 is made up of 15 amino acids. V lost 2 bases, J lost 4 bases, and 13 bases lay in between. Germline CDR1 is KGHDR and CDR2 is SFDVKD. CDR3 protein: CATSDYRVPSETQYF. CDR3 bases: TGTGCCACCAGTGATTACAGGGTTCCGTCAGAGACCCAGTACTTC.

This chain links TRBV4-2 with TRBJ2-7; 7 bases are a match to TRBD2. Germline CDR1 is LGHNA and CDR2 is YNFKEQ. Trimming cost V 3 bases and J 4 bases; bases outside gene matches: 15. The CDR3 runs to 17 residues. For the CDR3, the DNA is TGTGCCAGCAGCCACTGGGATCCTGCGGGAGTATTTTACGAGCAGTACTTC. Protein product: CASSHWDPAGVFYEQYF.

This clonotype has ten or more counts. DNA for the CDR3: TGTGCCAGCAGCTCCCTCTCAGGCACCGGGGAGCTGTTTTTT. Protein sequence: CASSSLSGTGELFF. The chain couples TRBV7-3 to TRBJ2-2; D remains unclear. The CDR3 runs to 14 residues. The germline V gene has CDR1 SGHTA and CDR2 FQGTGA. Trimming took 4 bases from V and 4 from J, leaving 10 bases between them.

The sample holds a few counts of this clonotype. The V gene is TRBV27, the J gene TRBJ1-1; no definite D call. The ends were cut back, 5 bases at V and 2 bases at J, with 12 bases in the middle. The CDR3 loop spans 14 amino acids. The germline V gene has CDR1 MNHEY and CDR2 SMNVEV (reference sequence). CDR3 sequence: CASSGRTGNTEAFF. The CDR3 region has the DNA TGTGCCAGCAGTGGGCGGACGGGAAACACTGAAGCTTTCTTT.

This clonotype has a handful of counts. The chain combines TRBV6-5 with TRBJ2-7; TRBD2 matches 11 bases. J was trimmed by 4 bases and V by 0 bases; bases with no gene match: 8. Germline loops: CDR1 MNHEY, CDR2 SVGAGI. The CDR3 spans 17 residues. CDR3 region: CASSYSILAGASYEQYF. DNA for the CDR3: TGTGCCAGCAGTTACTCGATACTAGCGGGAGCGTCTTACGAGCAGTACTTC.

This chain uses TRBV5-1 with TRBJ2-5; no firm D call. V lost 0 bases and J lost 5, with 11 bases in between. CDR1 and CDR2 (germline): SGHRS, YFSETQ. The CDR3 covers 14 residues. The CDR3 here is CASSLELGFETQYF. CDR3 coding DNA: TGCGCCAGCAGCTTGGAACTGGGGTTCGAGACCCAGTACTTC.

This clonotype was observed a few times. V usage is TRBV20-1 and J usage is TRBJ2-1; a possible D gene is TRBD2 (6 bases). Germline-derived CDR1 and CDR2 are DFQATT and SNEGSKA (reference sequence). Trimming removed 3 bases from V and 4 bases from J, with 13 bases in between. This CDR3 spans 14 amino acids. In nucleotides, the CDR3 is TGCAGTGCTAGGATAACTAGCTGGTACAATGAGCAGTTCTTC. This gives the protein CSARITSWYNEQFF.

The chain uses TRBV20-1 and TRBJ2-7, with TRBD2 matching 13 bases. V dropped 6 bases and J dropped 2; count of bases not matched to a gene: 10. The germline CDR1 and CDR2 sequences are DFQATT and SNEGSKA (reference sequence). This CDR3 spans 16 amino acids. The CDR3 reads CSARGLAGPVTYEQYF. CDR3 in DNA: TGCAGTGCCAGGGGACTAGCGGGGCCCGTTACCTACGAGCAGTACTTC.

This clonotype was counted a few times. The chain joins TRBV28 to TRBJ2-1, with 7 bases aligning to TRBD2. Germline CDR1 and CDR2: MDHEN and SYDVKM. Trimming removed 3 bases from V and 7 bases from J; junction bases left unmatched: 9. CDR3 length: 15 amino acids. CDR3 sequence reads: CASSLGGGPKNEQFF. DNA of the CDR3: TGTGCCAGCAGTTTGGGGGGAGGGCCTAAGAATGAGCAGTTCTTC.

V and J are TRBV14 and TRBJ1-2; no clear D. The germline V gene encodes CDR1 SGHDN and CDR2 FVKESK. The CDR3 runs to 14 residues. Trimming took off 2 bases at V and 2 bases at J, with 9 bases between the two ends. Written as DNA, the CDR3 is TGTGCCAGCAGCCAAAGGATTCTAAACTATGGCTACACCTTC. This encodes CASSQRILNYGYTF. Supplemented by reference TRBV14 and TRBJ1-2, the full variable domain reads EAGVTQFPSHSVIEKGQTVTLRCDPISGHDNLYWYRRVMGKEIKFLLHFVKESKQDESGMPNNRFLAERTGGTYSTLKVQPAELEDSGVYFCASSQRILNYGYTFGSGTRLTVV.

This clonotype appeared many times. The chain couples TRBV4-3 to TRBJ2-7; D gene unclear. The germline CDR1 and CDR2 sequences are LGHNA and YSLEER. The CDR3 runs to 14 residues. Trimming took 1 base from V and 4 from J, leaving 11 bases between them. CDR3 sequence: CASSQGATPYEQYF. The DNA for the CDR3 is TGCGCCAGCAGCCAAGGGGCCACCCCTTACGAGCAGTACTTC.

This clonotype was counted only a few times. The chain links TRBV30 to TRBJ2-3, with D tentatively TRBD1 (5 bases). Germline V gene sequence: CDR1 GTSNPN, CDR2 SVGIG (reference sequence). V was clipped by 4 bases and J by 6 bases, with 14 bases between them. The CDR3 consists of 13 residues. The CDR3 loop is CAWKRWGHDTQYF. The CDR3 nucleotides read TGTGCCTGGAAGCGATGGGGCCATGATACGCAGTATTTT. Filled out from reference TRBV30 and TRBJ2-3, the complete variable domain reads SQTIHQWPATLVQPVGSPLSLECTVEGTSNPNLYWYRQAAGRGLQLLFYSVGIGQISSEVPQNLSASRPQDRQFILSSKKLLLSDSGFYLCAWKRWGHDTQYFGPGTRLTVL.

This clonotype was observed a handful of times. V and J are TRBV28 and TRBJ2-5, with TRBD1 as a possible D gene (5 bases). The germline V and J ends were trimmed by 2 bases and 12 bases, with 16 bases remaining between them. The CDR3 loop spans 13 amino acids. Per germline, CDR1 MDHEN and CDR2 SYDVKM. The chain's CDR3 is CASSLHQGRIEYF. The CDR3, as DNA: TGTGCCAGCAGTTTACACCAGGGAAGGATAGAGTACTTC.

The V gene is TRBV9, the J gene TRBJ2-1; 7 bases match TRBD2. The CDR3 has 17 residues. The trim removed 7 bases at V and 2 bases at J, leaving 15 bases unmatched. Germline V lookup: CDR1 SGDLS, CDR2 YYNGEE. CDR3 protein: CASAPSSGLGTYNEQFF. CDR3 sequence (DNA): TGTGCCAGCGCACCCTCGTCTGGACTAGGCACCTACAATGAGCAGTTCTTC.

This chain joins TRBV28 and TRBJ2-1; 8 bases are shared with TRBD2. This CDR3 has 14 amino acids. J was trimmed by 6 bases and V by 6 bases; bases with no gene match: 7. Germline assignment: CDR1 MDHEN and CDR2 SYDVKM. The CDR3 sequence is CASRGLGAFNEQFF. The CDR3 DNA sequence: TGTGCCAGCAGGGGACTAGGGGCGTTCAATGAGCAGTTCTTC. The full variable domain, with the rest looked up from reference TRBV28 and TRBJ2-1, is DVKVTQSSRYLVKRTGEKVFLECVQDMDHENMFWYRQDPGLGLRLIYFSYDVKMKEKGDIPEGYSVSREKKERFSLILESASTNQTSMYLCASRGLGAFNEQFFGPGTRLTVL.

The CDR3 DNA is TGTGCCAGCTCACCGATCAATGGACAGGGCTCTGGAAACACCATATATTTT. Its translation: CASSPINGQGSGNTIYF. This rearrangement joins TRBV18 to TRBJ1-3, with TRBD1 matching over 8 bases. The CDR3 extends over 17 amino acids. Germline V gene lookup returns CDR1 KGHSH and CDR2 LQKENI. Germline trimming cut 3 bases from V and 0 bases from J; bases unmatched to any gene: 7.

This clonotype was counted ten times or more. The chain links TRBV12-3 or TRBV12-4 to TRBJ2-4; TRBD1 aligns across 9 bases. This CDR3 region has 17 residues. J gave up 0 bases and V 0 bases, and 3 bases lay outside the gene matches. The CDR3 is CASSLAGTGIAKNIQYF. The CDR3 coding sequence is TGTGCCAGCAGTTTAGCCGGGACAGGGATAGCCAAAAACATTCAGTACTTC.

The sample holds a few counts of this clonotype. The CDR3 protein is CNGAGAYNEQFF. For the CDR3, the DNA is TGCAATGGAGCGGGAGCCTACAATGAGCAGTTCTTC. The V and J genes are TRBV20-1 and TRBJ2-1, with 8 bases lining up with TRBD2. The CDR3 contains 12 residues. The germline CDR1 and CDR2 sequences are DFQATT and SNEGSKA (reference sequence).

The chain couples TRBV3-1 to TRBJ1-2; D is undetermined. The germline gives CDR1 LGHDT, CDR2 YNNKEL (reference sequence). Between the trimmed V and J ends, which lost 4 bases and 5 bases, there was a span of 14 bases. The CDR3 loop spans 14 amino acids. The CDR3 sequence: CASSLGPARYGYTF. CDR3 nucleotide sequence: TGTGCCAGCAGCCTAGGACCGGCGAGATATGGCTACACCTTC. Supplemented by reference TRBV3-1 and TRBJ1-2, the full variable domain reads DTAVSQTPKYLVTQMGNDKSIKCEQNLGHDTMYWYKQDSKKFLKIMFSYNNKELIINETVPNRFSPKSPDKAHLNLHINSLELGDSAVYFCASSLGPARYGYTFGSGTRLTVV.

The CDR3 region has the DNA TGTGCCAGCAGTTTAGGGGAAGGAGATACGCAGTATTTT. It translates to CASSLGEGDTQYF. The chain joins TRBV27 to TRBJ2-3; no clear D gene. With 2 bases removed from V and 5 bases from J, the gap between germline ends came to 8 bases. CDR3 size: 13 residues. The V gene's germline CDR1 is MNHEY and CDR2 SMNVEV (reference sequence).

The rearrangement joins TRBV5-1 to TRBJ2-3; D remains ambiguous. Germline V gene sequence: CDR1 SGHRS, CDR2 YFSETQ. Trimming cost V 1 base and J 4 bases, with 10 bases left between them. CDR3 size: 14 residues. DNA of the CDR3: TGCGCCAGCAGCTTGATCTTAGCCCCAGATACGCAGTATTTT. Translated: CASSLILAPDTQYF. The full variable domain, in which reference TRBV5-1 and TRBJ2-3 provide the parts outside the CDR3, is KAGVTQTPRYLIKTRGQQVTLSCSPISGHRSVSWYQQTPGQGLQFLFEYFSETQRNKGNFPGRFSGRQFSNSRSEMNVSTLELGDSALYLCASSLILAPDTQYFGPGTRLTVL.

The CDR3 nucleotides are TGTGCCAGCAGCCAAGATGGGCAGAGCACCGGGGAGCTGTTTTTT. This sequence encodes CASSQDGQSTGELFF. The V gene is TRBV4-2, the J gene TRBJ2-2; D remains ambiguous. Germline V lookup: CDR1 LGHNA, CDR2 YNFKEQ. This CDR3 has 15 amino acids. V was clipped by 0 bases and J by 4 bases, with 9 bases between them.

This clonotype was picked up a small number of times. The genes are TRBV19 and TRBJ2-1; 8 nucleotides match TRBD1. The CDR3 consists of 14 residues. Germline-derived CDR1 and CDR2 are LNHDA and SQIVND (reference sequence). The trim removed 6 bases at V and 7 bases at J, leaving 8 bases unmatched. CDR3 region: CASRLQGGNNEQFF. In nucleotides, the CDR3 is TGTGCCAGTAGGCTACAGGGGGGAAATAATGAGCAGTTCTTC.